This record concerns one T cell receptor (beta chain) sequence. These data come from a study of OX40 agonist ivuxolimab in advanced cancers. Across the study: Ivuxolimab, an antibody acting as an agonist of OX40 (CD134), was used to treat patients. Participants averaged roughly 60 years of age (range roughly 23 to 80) and were around 85% male.

The study sampled blood at baseline, cycle 4 day 1, and cycle 7 day 1. Repertoires were generated with immunoSEQ multiplex PCR, while TCRdb's copy carries only in-frame clones and drops some. The profile shows 30,000 to 45,000 clones, less than 80% of them singletons. Trimming cost V 5 bases and J 4 bases, with 6 bases left between them. From germline, CDR1 is GTSNPN and CDR2 SVGIG (reference sequence). This CDR3 is 11 amino acids long. V and J are TRBV30 and TRBJ1-3, with D unresolved. Sequences were derived from CD4+ or CD8+ T cells sorted from blood, sampled in a trial of the OX40 agonist ivuxolimab. This TCR was recovered from an adult with an advanced solid tumor such as melanoma, head and neck, liver or kidney cancer. The CDR3 sequence is CAWGSGNTIYF. CDR3 sequence (DNA): TGTGCCTGGGGATCCGGAAACACCATATATTTT.